This section outlines one T cell receptor beta chain sequence together with its context. As yet, its antigen is unknown. In the same sample, other DNA sequences code for this CDR3. In the naive CD8 group, cells lacked CD45RO and were positively selected for CCR7, so terminally differentiated effector memory CD45RA+ cells were left out. The sample originates from a study of shared clonotypes between healthy human individuals. The study, taken as a whole, reports: The authors sampled blood alone, and tissue repertoires likely differ.

The authors' processing: Filtering differed, since immunoSEQ gave only junction sequences and no quality scores. Sequencing was performed with immunoSEQ multiplex PCR; in TCRdb, only in-frame clones are kept and a portion is missing. The DNA was the basis for D and trimming; V, J and clone size are from that table. The sample consists of roughly 2.1 million clones, about 93% of them appearing once. CDR1 is MNHEY and CDR2 is SMNVEV in the germline V gene (reference sequence). This CDR3 is 14 amino acids long. V gave up 2 bases and J gave up 1 base, with 5 bases separating them. The chain links TRBV27 to TRBJ2-2; tentative D call: TRBD2 (5 bases). This TCR was sampled from a man between 18 and 29 years old in good health. Some clones in this sample may be carry-over from other donors' samples. The sequencing input was naive CD8+ T cells from PBMCs. The CDR3 here is CASSLGRNTGELFF. CDR3 coding DNA: TGTGCCAGCAGTTTAGGGAGGAACACCGGGGAGCTGTTTTTT.